The 18 T cell receptor beta chains below all came from one sample that was sequenced in a study of cytotoxic CD8 clonotypes in ibrutinib-treated CLL. Data came from immunoSEQ multiplex PCR; TCRdb stores just in-frame clones and leaves some out. There are more than 200,000 clones in the sample; around 70% occur only once, and about 6.2% lies in the top ten. The sample in question was PBMCs, obtained after 12 months of ibrutinib treatment. Receptors were obtained from a human donor with chronic lymphocytic leukemia.

The chain combines TRBV11-2 with TRBJ2-5; 10 bases match TRBD2. The V segment lost 1 base and the J segment 2 bases; nucleotides outside the gene matches: 10. Germline V gene data show CDR1 as SGHAT and CDR2 as FQNNGV. The CDR3 contains 18 residues. The CDR3, as DNA: TGTGCCAGCAGCTTAGGGAGCAGCGGGGGGGCATATCAAGAGACCCAGTACTTC. This translates into CASSLGSSGGAYQETQYF. Full variable domain (rest looked up from reference TRBV11-2 and TRBJ2-5): EAGVAQSPRYKIIEKRQSVAFWCNPISGHATLYWYQQILGQGPKLLIQFQNNGVVDDSQLPKDRFSAERLKGVDSTLKIQPAKLEDSAVYLCASSLGSSGGAYQETQYFGPGTRLLVL.

V and J are TRBV6-5 and TRBJ1-1; no clear D. The length of the CDR3 is 12 residues. Germline CDR1 MNHEY, CDR2 SVGAGI. The V end lost 9 bases, the J end lost 1 base, and 9 bases lay between the germline ends. For the CDR3, the DNA is TGTGCCAGGACGGTCGGGAACACTGAAGCTTTCTTT. Protein product: CARTVGNTEAFF.

This clone was detected only once. V usage is TRBV7-3 and J usage is TRBJ2-7; 10 nucleotides align to TRBD1. From germline, CDR1 is SGHTA and CDR2 FQGTGA. This CDR3 contains 14 residues. V gave up 5 bases and J gave up 6 bases; unmatched junction bases: 7. As DNA, the CDR3 is TGTGCCAGCAGCCCGACAGGGGGCGATGGCGAGCAGTACTTC. Translation: CASSPTGGDGEQYF.

The J gene is TRBJ1-5, the V gene TRBV7-8, with a tentative D call TRBD1 (6 bases). Trimming shortened V by 5 bases and J by 2 bases, and 13 bases separated the two germline ends. This CDR3 has 15 amino acids. Germline V gene sequence: CDR1 SGHVS, CDR2 FQNEAQ. Here the CDR3 DNA reads TGTGCCAGCAGCAACCTAGGACAGCGCAATCAGCCCCAGCATTTT. Protein sequence: CASSNLGQRNQPQHF.

This sequence joins TRBV5-1 and TRBJ2-2; TRBD1 matches at 7 bases. CDR3 length: 15 amino acids. The V gene's germline CDR1 is SGHRS and CDR2 YFSETQ. Trimming took 1 base from V and 3 from J; bases not matched to a gene: 3. The CDR3 sequence is CASSLRDSYTGELFF. Here the CDR3 DNA reads TGCGCCAGCAGCTTGCGGGACAGCTACACCGGGGAGCTGTTTTTT.

The chain combines TRBV5-1 with TRBJ1-1; 8 nucleotides line up with TRBD1. CDR1 is SGHRS and CDR2 is YFSETQ in the germline V gene. Trimming at V came to 4 bases and at J to 6 bases, leaving 11 bases not matched to a gene. There are 15 residues in the CDR3. In DNA, the CDR3 is TGCGCCAGCAGCCGGACAGGGCGGCAAATCGCTGAAGCTTTCTTT. Its translation: CASSRTGRQIAEAFF.

The chain links TRBV4-1 to TRBJ1-2; D gene ambiguous. V lost 3 bases, J lost 4 bases, and 15 bases lay in between. Germline lookup yields CDR1 MGHRA and CDR2 YSYEKL. CDR3 length: 15 amino acids. The CDR3 DNA is TGCGCCAGCAGCCACCCGGAGACATCGGGCTATGGCTACACCTTC. Amino acid sequence: CASSHPETSGYGYTF.

The J gene is TRBJ2-3, the V gene TRBV5-1; 13 positions match TRBD2. The CDR3 has 18 residues. The ends lost 4 bases at V and 5 bases at J; junction bases unmatched: 13. The germline V gene has CDR1 SGHRS and CDR2 YFSETQ. The CDR3 bases are TGCGCCAGCAGCATTAAAGTAGGACTAGCGGGAGACGGAGATACGCAGTATTTT. It translates to CASSIKVGLAGDGDTQYF.

This clone turned up a few times. V is TRBV20-1 and J is TRBJ2-5; either TRBD1 or TRBD2 may fit D (5 bases each). Per germline, CDR1 DFQATT and CDR2 SNEGSKA (reference sequence). The CDR3 contains 11 residues. V lost 4 bases and J lost 10, with 13 bases in between. The CDR3 here is CSATGAGNQYF. The CDR3 DNA reads TGCAGTGCTACCGGGGCAGGGAACCAGTACTTC.

The chain carries TRBV4-3 and TRBJ2-7, with 10 bases fitting TRBD2. Per germline, CDR1 LGHNA and CDR2 YSLEER. This CDR3 contains 17 residues. Unmatched junction bases numbered 10, after V lost 4 bases and J lost 1 base. The CDR3 loop is CASSPQGGLAASYEQYF. CDR3 nucleotides: TGCGCCAGCAGCCCTCAAGGCGGACTAGCGGCTTCCTACGAGCAGTACTTC.

The chain is built from TRBV30 and TRBJ2-1; TRBD2 might be the D (5 bases). The CDR3 contains 13 residues. Looked up from germline, CDR1 is GTSNPN and CDR2 is SVGIG (reference sequence). Trimming removed 5 bases at V and 12 bases at J, with 20 bases between. CDR3 sequence reads: CAWAGQRGLGQFF. Written as DNA, the CDR3 is TGTGCCTGGGCCGGCCAGCGAGGACTCGGGCAGTTCTTC. Looking up the rest from reference TRBV30 and TRBJ2-1 gives the full variable domain: SQTIHQWPATLVQPVGSPLSLECTVEGTSNPNLYWYRQAAGRGLQLLFYSVGIGQISSEVPQNLSASRPQDRQFILSSKKLLLSDSGFYLCAWAGQRGLGQFFGPGTRLTVL.

The chain employs TRBV6-5 and TRBJ2-7, with a possible D match to TRBD1 (6 bases). With 0 bases removed from V and 0 bases from J, the gap between germline ends came to 12 bases. Per germline, CDR1 MNHEY and CDR2 SVGAGI. The CDR3 is made up of 16 amino acids. The CDR3 DNA reads TGTGCCAGCAGTTACTCGCGCAGGGGTCCCTCCTACGAGCAGTACTTC. Residues: CASSYSRRGPSYEQYF.

This clone was observed a single time. The V and J genes are TRBV30 and TRBJ1-5, with D unresolved. Trimming pared 0 bases from V and 5 bases from J, leaving 8 bases between. Per the germline V gene, CDR1 is GTSNPN and CDR2 is SVGIG (reference sequence). The CDR3 loop spans 13 amino acids. CDR3 protein: CAWSVDRDQPQHF. CDR3 DNA: TGTGCCTGGAGTGTAGATCGGGATCAGCCCCAGCATTTT.

This chain connects TRBV6-6 to TRBJ2-5; D is possibly TRBD2 (7 bases). The DNA end is a closer match to TRBJ2-7, so the J assignment may be wrong. Germline V CDR1 and CDR2: MNHNY, SVGAGI (reference sequence). This CDR3 region has 13 residues. The CDR3 reads CASRGGGDYEQYF. CDR3 bases: TGTGCCAGCAGAGGGGGAGGGGACTACGAGCAGTACTTC.

The chain joins TRBV30 to TRBJ2-3, with TRBD2 matching 7 bases. Germline loops: CDR1 GTSNPN, CDR2 SVGIG (reference sequence). J lost 8 bases, V lost 0 bases, and 8 bases had no gene match. CDR3 size: 14 residues. CDR3 protein: CAWSVGGGDATQYF. CDR3 in DNA: TGTGCCTGGAGTGTAGGTGGGGGGGACGCTACGCAGTATTTT.

The chain is built from TRBV6-1 and TRBJ1-1, with D tentatively TRBD1 (6 bases). The ends were cut back, 7 bases at V and 4 bases at J, with 13 bases in the middle. Germline V gives CDR1 MNHNS, CDR2 SASEGT. The CDR3 sequence is 13 residues long. The CDR3, as DNA: TGTGCCAGCAAACCCACAGGGCGCACTGAAGCTTTCTTT. It yields the protein CASKPTGRTEAFF.

The gene calls are TRBV6-6 and TRBJ1-4; TRBD1 aligns across 9 bases. The germline gives CDR1 MNHNY, CDR2 SVGAGI (reference sequence). After removal of 0 bases from V and 8 bases from J, the junction contained 4 bases not matched to a gene. The CDR3 has 15 amino acids. The CDR3 here is CASSYSTGGHEKLFF. The DNA of the CDR3 is TGTGCCAGCAGTTACTCGACAGGGGGTCACGAAAAACTGTTTTTT.

The chain joins TRBV5-4 to TRBJ1-1; tentatively, D is TRBD1 (5 bases). The CDR3 has 13 amino acids. V lost 5 bases, J lost 3 bases, and 11 bases lay in between. Germline-derived CDR1 and CDR2 are SGHNT and YYREEE (reference sequence). The CDR3 DNA is TGTGCCAGCAGTCCCGGGACCCACACTGAAGCTTTCTTT. Protein: CASSPGTHTEAFF.